Listed here is a single T cell receptor beta chain. The source of the sample is a study of control samples from healthy donors and cancer patients. The CDR3 length is 15 residues. Per germline, CDR1 SGHDT and CDR2 YYEEEE. With 2 bases removed from V and 6 bases from J, the gap between germline ends came to 14 bases. The assay was immunoSEQ multiplex PCR, and TCRdb's table has in-frame clones only and misses some. The sample has roughly 120,000 clones, around nine tenths seen once; the top ten hold about 12%. This TCR derives from a man aged 25-45 years in good health. Sequencing used blood. V usage is TRBV5-6 and J usage is TRBJ1-4, with unresolved D. The CDR3 spells CASSFIGRYDEKLFF. Here the CDR3 DNA reads TGTGCCAGCAGCTTTATTGGGCGTTACGATGAAAAACTGTTTTTT.